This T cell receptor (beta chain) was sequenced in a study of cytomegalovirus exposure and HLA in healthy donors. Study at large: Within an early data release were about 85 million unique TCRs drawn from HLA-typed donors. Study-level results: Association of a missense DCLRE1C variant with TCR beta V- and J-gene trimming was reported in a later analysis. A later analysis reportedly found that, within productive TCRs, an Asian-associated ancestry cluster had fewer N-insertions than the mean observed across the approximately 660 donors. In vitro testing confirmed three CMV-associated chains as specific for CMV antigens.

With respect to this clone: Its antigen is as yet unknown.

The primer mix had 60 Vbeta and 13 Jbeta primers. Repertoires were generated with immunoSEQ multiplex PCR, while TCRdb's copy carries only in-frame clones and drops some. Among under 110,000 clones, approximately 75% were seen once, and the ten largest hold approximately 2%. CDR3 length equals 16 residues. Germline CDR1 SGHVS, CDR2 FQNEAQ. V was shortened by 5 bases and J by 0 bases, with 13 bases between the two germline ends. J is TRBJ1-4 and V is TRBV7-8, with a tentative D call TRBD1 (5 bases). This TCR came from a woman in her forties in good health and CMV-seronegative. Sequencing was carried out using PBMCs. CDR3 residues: CASSEVGPATNEKLFF. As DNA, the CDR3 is TGTGCCAGCAGCGAGGTGGGGCCCGCAACTAATGAAAAACTGTTTTTT.